Sequencing of this T cell receptor beta chain was carried out in a study of blood T cell repertoires in COVID-19. Study overall: Both acute and convalescent COVID-19 samples were obtained from the United States, Italy and Spain. T cells, B-cell-depleted T cells, or PBMCs provided the cDNA or gDNA that served as material.

This CDR3 has 16 amino acids. Losses at the gene ends were 5 bases for V and 5 bases for J; bases not matched to a gene: 10. Germline assignment: CDR1 SGHTA and CDR2 FQGNSA. Authors' methods: Nucleated cell number was recorded as an estimate derived from reference gene primer amplification. Generated by immunoSEQ multiplex PCR, the TCRdb table keeps only in-frame clones and is missing some. That table gives V, J and clone size, and the DNA gave D and trimming. The data contain tens of thousands of clones, 86% of them singletons. The chain links TRBV7-2 to TRBJ1-3, with 9 bases that match TRBD1. The sample was peripheral blood. The receptor was derived from a man older than 75 with acute or convalescent COVID-19. The CDR3 DNA sequence: TGTGCCAGCAGCCCCGGGGACAGGGTGAGGAGAAACACCATATATTTT. Translation gives CASSPGDRVRRNTIYF.